The 18 T cell receptor beta chains below come from one sample, sequenced in a study of beta chain features in type 1 diabetes. Overall study findings and caveats: Among patients with Type 1 diabetes, TCRB CDR3s were moderately but significantly shorter in every one of the four CD4+ subsets.

No cognate antigen is known for these TCRs. Reverse transcribing all isolated RNA meant expressed TCRB transcripts were sequenced. Libraries were prepared by immunoSEQ multiplex PCR; TCRdb keeps only in-frame clonotypes and omits some of them. The repertoire holds over 650,000 clones, with about 14% as singletons. Material: naive CD4+ T cells from blood. The receptors come from a man in his late teens or twenties with type 1 diabetes.

This clone was detected a few times. The V and J genes are TRBV30 and TRBJ1-3; TRBD1 aligns across 7 bases. CDR1 and CDR2 from the germline V gene are GTSNPN and SVGIG (reference sequence). The CDR3 is made up of 13 amino acids. Trimming at V came to 4 bases and at J to 3 bases, leaving 3 bases not matched to a gene. The CDR3 region is CAWTTGVGNTIYF. The CDR3 DNA sequence: TGTGCCTGGACCACAGGGGTTGGAAACACCATATATTTT.

The genes are TRBV7-3 and TRBJ2-1; the D is unclear. The V and J ends lost 6 bases and 5 bases respectively, with 8 bases between them. The CDR3 length is 12 residues. Per germline, CDR1 SGHTA and CDR2 FQGTGA. DNA of the CDR3: TGTGCCAGCAGTACTGGGAACAATGAGCAGTTCTTC. Its translation: CASSTGNNEQFF.

Concerning this clone: Other DNA sequences from this sample encode an identical CDR3 as well. The chain combines TRBV30 with TRBJ1-1, with TRBD1 as a possible D gene (6 bases). Germline values: CDR1 GTSNPN, CDR2 SVGIG (reference sequence). V lost 2 bases and J lost 2, with 9 bases in between. This CDR3 has 13 amino acids. CDR3 sequence (DNA): TGTGCCTGGAGTAGGGGGACCAACACTGAAGCTTTCTTT. It is translated as CAWSRGTNTEAFF.

The chain has TRBV30 and TRBJ2-1, with a tentative D call TRBD2 (5 bases). The CDR3 contains 10 residues. Germline CDR1 GTSNPN, CDR2 SVGIG (reference sequence). V was cut by 5 bases and J by 10 bases, with 9 bases left in between. CDR3 sequence reads: CAWLASEQFF. Here the CDR3 DNA reads TGTGCCTGGTTGGCTAGCGAGCAGTTCTTC.

CDR3 amino acids: CASSLRGTGIWDEQFF. Written as DNA, the CDR3 is TGTGCCAGCAGCTTGCGCGGGACAGGGATTTGGGATGAGCAGTTCTTC. This chain links TRBV5-4 with TRBJ2-1; the match to TRBD1 covers 9 bases. The trim removed 1 base at V and 8 bases at J, leaving 10 bases unmatched. Germline V lookup: CDR1 SGHNT, CDR2 YYREEE (reference sequence). This CDR3 comprises 16 residues.

In its sample, this clone was seen a few times. V and J are TRBV6-6 and TRBJ1-1; D uncertain. This CDR3 contains 12 residues. Germline V gene lookup returns CDR1 MNHNY and CDR2 SVGAGI (reference sequence). V shed 0 bases and J shed 7 bases, with 6 bases lying between them. CDR3 bases: TGTGCCAGCAGTTACTCAGTGGGTGAAGCTTTCTTT. This codes for CASSYSVGEAFF.

The CDR3 DNA sequence: TGTGCCAGCAGTCGTACACTTGTTGGAGAGACCCAGTACTTC. It is translated as CASSRTLVGETQYF. This rearrangement joins TRBV28 to TRBJ2-5; D is unresolved. The CDR3 totals 14 residues. With 5 bases removed from V and 4 bases from J, the gap between germline ends came to 14 bases. Germline CDR1 reads MDHEN; CDR2 reads SYDVKM.

The chain is built from TRBV6-5 and TRBJ2-7, with D maybe TRBD2 (6 bases). The CDR3 runs 15 residues. Germline CDR1 reads MNHEY; CDR2 reads SVGAGI. Trimming pared 0 bases from V and 2 bases from J, leaving 11 bases between. CDR3 in amino acids: CASSYSTGDTYEQYF. The CDR3 DNA reads TGTGCCAGCAGTTACTCAACGGGAGATACCTACGAGCAGTACTTC.

In its sample, this clone was seen a few times. This CDR3 reads CASRGAGTYEQYF. The CDR3 DNA reads TGTGCCAGCAGGGGGGCAGGGACTTACGAGCAGTACTTC. This rearrangement joins TRBV5-4 to TRBJ2-7, with D possibly being TRBD1 or TRBD2 (6 bases each). Looked up from germline, CDR1 is SGHNT and CDR2 is YYREEE (reference sequence). The CDR3 runs 13 residues. The ends were cut back, 5 bases at V and 4 bases at J, with 13 bases in the middle. Based on the CDR3 plus reference TRBV5-4 and TRBJ2-7, the full variable domain is ETGVTQSPTHLIKTRGQQVTLRCSSQSGHNTVSWYQQALGQGPQFIFQYYREEENGRGNFPPRFSGLQFPNYSSELNVNALELDDSALYLCASRGAGTYEQYFGPGTRLTVT.

The rearrangement links TRBV29-1 to TRBJ1-1; TRBD1 matches at 8 bases. The J segment lost 6 bases and the V segment lost 6 bases, leaving 6 bases of the junction unmatched. Germline-derived CDR1 and CDR2 are SQVTM and ANQGSEA. The CDR3 loop spans 12 amino acids. The CDR3 here is CSVGQGLAEAFF. The CDR3 nucleotides read TGCAGCGTCGGACAGGGTCTGGCTGAAGCTTTCTTT.

The chain combines TRBV5-1 with TRBJ2-2; no reliable D call. Trimming pared 2 bases from V and 7 bases from J, leaving 6 bases between. Looked up from germline, CDR1 is SGHRS and CDR2 is YFSETQ. The length of the CDR3 is 12 residues. The CDR3 DNA reads as TGCGCCAGCAGCTTTGACGGCGGGGAGCTGTTTTTT. The encoded protein is CASSFDGGELFF.

This clone was observed a few times. V and J are TRBV30 and TRBJ2-1; the D is unclear. Trimming removed 2 bases from V and 2 bases from J, with 16 bases in between. The germline CDR1 and CDR2 sequences are GTSNPN and SVGIG (reference sequence). The CDR3 consists of 16 residues. DNA for the CDR3: TGTGCCTGGAGTCTTTCAGGCCGGGCTACCTACAATGAGCAGTTCTTC. It specifies CAWSLSGRATYNEQFF.

The sample holds a few counts of this clone. The V call is TRBV29-1, the J call TRBJ1-2; 7 bases line up with TRBD1. The V and J ends lost 5 bases and 2 bases, in that order; junction bases with no gene match: 5. Per the germline V gene, CDR1 is SQVTM and CDR2 is ANQGSEA. The CDR3 has 13 residues. DNA of the CDR3: TGCAGCGTTATTCCAGGGGGGAACTATGGCTACACCTTC. This sequence encodes CSVIPGGNYGYTF.

A few counts support this clone. The rearrangement joins TRBV11-3 to TRBJ2-1, with D tentatively TRBD2 (6 bases). This CDR3 spans 15 amino acids. The germline gives CDR1 SGHNT, CDR2 YENEEA. With 1 base removed from V and 5 bases from J, the gap between germline ends came to 12 bases. This CDR3 is CASSLGRERDNEQFF. CDR3 DNA: TGTGCCAGCAGCTTAGGGCGGGAAAGGGACAATGAGCAGTTCTTC.

The J gene is TRBJ1-6, the V gene TRBV9; the match to TRBD1 covers 8 bases. Per germline, CDR1 SGDLS and CDR2 YYNGEE. This CDR3 is 13 amino acids long. The ends lost 3 bases at V and 8 bases at J; junction bases unmatched: 1. CDR3: CASSATGDSPLHF. CDR3 DNA sequence: TGTGCCAGCAGCGCGACAGGGGATTCACCCCTCCACTTT.

This clone has just a few counts. The rearrangement joins TRBV7-9 to TRBJ1-2, with TRBD1 matching over 10 bases. Germline V gene sequence: CDR1 SEHNR, CDR2 FQNEAQ (reference sequence). V shed 5 bases, J shed 7 bases, and the junction held 10 bases outside the gene matches. CDR3 size: 15 residues. The DNA for the CDR3 is TGTGCCAGCAGCCCGGGGGACAGGGGAGTGAGTGGCTACACCTTC. It encodes CASSPGDRGVSGYTF. Variable domain in full (rest from reference TRBV7-9 and TRBJ1-2): DTGVSQNPRHKITKRGQNVTFRCDPISEHNRLYWYRQTLGQGPEFLTYFQNEAQLEKSRLLSDRFSAERPKGSFSTLEIQRTEQGDSAMYLCASSPGDRGVSGYTFGSGTRLTVV.

This chain links TRBV7-2 with TRBJ2-5, with 7 bases identical to TRBD1. The CDR3 loop spans 15 amino acids. CDR1 is SGHTA and CDR2 is FQGNSA in the germline V gene. With V trimmed by 4 bases and J by 1 base, 6 bases remained unmatched. The CDR3 DNA reads as TGTGCCAGCAGCTCCAGACAGGGCGTCCAAGAGACCCAGTACTTC. Amino acids: CASSSRQGVQETQYF.

This clone was counted only a few times. The rearrangement links TRBV30 to TRBJ1-1, with D perhaps TRBD1 (5 bases). CDR1 is GTSNPN, CDR2 SVGIG, per germline (reference sequence). The CDR3 runs 13 residues. Trimming cost V 2 bases and J 4 bases, with 11 bases left between them. The CDR3 reads CAWSIQGLTEAFF. CDR3 coding DNA: TGTGCCTGGAGTATCCAGGGACTCACTGAAGCTTTCTTT.